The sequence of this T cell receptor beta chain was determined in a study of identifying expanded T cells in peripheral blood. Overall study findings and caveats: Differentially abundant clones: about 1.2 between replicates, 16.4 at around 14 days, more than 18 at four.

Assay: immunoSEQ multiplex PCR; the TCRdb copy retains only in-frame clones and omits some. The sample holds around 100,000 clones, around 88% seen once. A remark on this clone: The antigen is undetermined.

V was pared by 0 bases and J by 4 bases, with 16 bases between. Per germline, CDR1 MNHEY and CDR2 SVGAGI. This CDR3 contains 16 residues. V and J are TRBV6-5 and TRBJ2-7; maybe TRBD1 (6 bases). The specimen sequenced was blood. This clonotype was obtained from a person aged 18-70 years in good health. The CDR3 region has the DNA TGTGCCAGCAGTTACTCATGGTCAGGGGTTGTATACGAGCAGTACTTC. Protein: CASSYSWSGVVYEQYF.